The T cell receptor beta chain described here comes from a study of regulatory dendritic cells for organ transplantation. Clones were sequenced by immunoSEQ multiplex PCR, and TCRdb holds only the in-frame ones, with some missing. The sample has about 38,000 clones, 90% to 95% seen once; the top ten hold about 0.11%. Naive CD45RA+ and memory CD45RO+ CD4+ or CD8+ T cells were FACS-sorted. With V trimmed by 2 bases and J by 2 bases, 4 bases remained unmatched. This CDR3 has 16 residues. CDR1 is LNHDA and CDR2 is SQIVND in the germline V gene (reference sequence). This chain joins TRBV19 and TRBJ2-1, with 9 nucleotides matching TRBD2. The receptor was derived from a human donor in good health. The specimen was naive CD8+ T cells from blood. Stated subset: CD45RA+ naive T cells. The CDR3 nucleotides are TGTGCCAGTAGTATACCGACTAGCGGAACCTACAATGAGCAGTTCTTC. Translated: CASSIPTSGTYNEQFF.